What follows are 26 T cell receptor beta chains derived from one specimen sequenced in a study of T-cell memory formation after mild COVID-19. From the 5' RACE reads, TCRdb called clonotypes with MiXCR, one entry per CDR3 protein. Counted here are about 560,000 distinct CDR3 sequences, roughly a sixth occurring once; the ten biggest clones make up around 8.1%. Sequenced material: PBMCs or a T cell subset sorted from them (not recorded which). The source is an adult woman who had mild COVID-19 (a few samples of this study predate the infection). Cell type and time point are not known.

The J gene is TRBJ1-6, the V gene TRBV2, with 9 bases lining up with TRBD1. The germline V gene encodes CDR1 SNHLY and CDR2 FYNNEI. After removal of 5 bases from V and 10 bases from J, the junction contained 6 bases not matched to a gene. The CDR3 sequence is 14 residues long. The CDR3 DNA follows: TGTGCCAGCAGTACGACAGGGGGGAAATCACCCCTCCACTTT. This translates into CASSTTGGKSPLHF.

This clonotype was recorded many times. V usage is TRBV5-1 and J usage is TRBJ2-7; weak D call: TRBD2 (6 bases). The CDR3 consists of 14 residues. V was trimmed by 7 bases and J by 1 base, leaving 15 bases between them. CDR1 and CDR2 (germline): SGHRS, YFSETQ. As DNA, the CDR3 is TGCGCCAGCCGCCTTGGAGGGGTTTCCTACGAGCAGTACTTC. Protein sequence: CASRLGGVSYEQYF.

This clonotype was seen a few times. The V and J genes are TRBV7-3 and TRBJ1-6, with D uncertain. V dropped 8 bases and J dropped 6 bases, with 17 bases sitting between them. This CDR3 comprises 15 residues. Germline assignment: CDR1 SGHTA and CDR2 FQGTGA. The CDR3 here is CASRRTGRINSPLHF. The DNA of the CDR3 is TGTGCCAGCCGCCGTACCGGACGGATTAATTCACCCCTCCACTTT.

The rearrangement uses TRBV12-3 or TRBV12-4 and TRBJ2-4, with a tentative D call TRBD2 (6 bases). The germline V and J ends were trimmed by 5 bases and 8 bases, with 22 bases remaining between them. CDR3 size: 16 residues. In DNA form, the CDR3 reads TGTGCCAGCAGTCCGGGTTCAGCGGGCGAGATAGACATTCAGTACTTC. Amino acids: CASSPGSAGEIDIQYF.

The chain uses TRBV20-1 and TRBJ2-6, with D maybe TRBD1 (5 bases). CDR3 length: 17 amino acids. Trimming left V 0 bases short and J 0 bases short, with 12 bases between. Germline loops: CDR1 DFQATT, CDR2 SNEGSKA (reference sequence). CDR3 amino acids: CSARDPQGLSGANVLTF. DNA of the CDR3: TGCAGTGCTAGAGATCCCCAGGGCCTCTCTGGGGCCAACGTCCTGACTTTC.

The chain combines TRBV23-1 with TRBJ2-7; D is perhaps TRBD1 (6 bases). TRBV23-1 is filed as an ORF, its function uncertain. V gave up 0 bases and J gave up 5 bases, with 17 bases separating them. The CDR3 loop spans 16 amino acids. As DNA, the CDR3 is TGCGCCAGCAGTCAATCGGACCAGGGGCCAAGCGACGAGCAGTACTTC. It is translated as CASSQSDQGPSDEQYF.

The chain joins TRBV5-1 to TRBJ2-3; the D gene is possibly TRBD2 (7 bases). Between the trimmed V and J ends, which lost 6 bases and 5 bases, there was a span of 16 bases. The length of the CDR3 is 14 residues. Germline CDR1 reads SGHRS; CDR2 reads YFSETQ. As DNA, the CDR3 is TGCGCCAGCAAAGAGGGGGGGCCCGAAGATACGCAGTATTTT. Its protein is CASKEGGPEDTQYF.

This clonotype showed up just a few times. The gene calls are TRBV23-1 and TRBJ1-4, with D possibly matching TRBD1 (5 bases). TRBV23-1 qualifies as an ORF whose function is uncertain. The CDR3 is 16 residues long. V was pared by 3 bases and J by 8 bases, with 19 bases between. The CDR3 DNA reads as TGCGCCAGCAGTCAGCAAAACAGGTTTAAGGAGGAAAAACTGTTTTTT. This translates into CASSQQNRFKEEKLFF.

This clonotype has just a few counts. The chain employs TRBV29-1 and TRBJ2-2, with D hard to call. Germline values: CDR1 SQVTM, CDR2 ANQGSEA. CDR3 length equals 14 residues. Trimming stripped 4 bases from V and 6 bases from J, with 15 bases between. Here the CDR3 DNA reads TGCAGCGTTGGCCGCCTGGGATCCGCCGGGGAGCTGTTTTTT. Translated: CSVGRLGSAGELFF.

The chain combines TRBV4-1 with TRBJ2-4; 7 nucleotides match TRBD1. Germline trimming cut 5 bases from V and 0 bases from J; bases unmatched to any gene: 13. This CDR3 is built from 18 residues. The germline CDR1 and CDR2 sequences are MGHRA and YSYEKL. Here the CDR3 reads CASSWTGQGALAKNIQYF. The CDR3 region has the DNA TGCGCCAGCAGCTGGACAGGCCAAGGCGCTTTAGCCAAAAACATTCAGTACTTC.

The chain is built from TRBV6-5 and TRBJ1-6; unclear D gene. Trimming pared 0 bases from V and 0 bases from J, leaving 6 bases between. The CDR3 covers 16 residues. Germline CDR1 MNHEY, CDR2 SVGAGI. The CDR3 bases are TGTGCCAGCAGTTACTCGGGGAGCTCCTATAATTCACCCCTCCACTTT. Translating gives CASSYSGSSYNSPLHF.

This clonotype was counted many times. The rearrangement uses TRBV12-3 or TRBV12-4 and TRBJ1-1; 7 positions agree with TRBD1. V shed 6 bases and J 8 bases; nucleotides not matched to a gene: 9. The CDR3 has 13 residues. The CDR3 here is CASSSTPQGEAFF. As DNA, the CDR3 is TGTGCCAGCAGCTCCACCCCACAGGGGGAAGCTTTCTTT.

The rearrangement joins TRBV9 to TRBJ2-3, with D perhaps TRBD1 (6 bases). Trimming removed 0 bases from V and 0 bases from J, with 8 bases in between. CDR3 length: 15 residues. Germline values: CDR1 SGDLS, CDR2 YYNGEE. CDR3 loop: CASSVVGASTDTQYF. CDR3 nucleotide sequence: TGTGCCAGCAGCGTAGTGGGGGCTAGCACAGATACGCAGTATTTT.

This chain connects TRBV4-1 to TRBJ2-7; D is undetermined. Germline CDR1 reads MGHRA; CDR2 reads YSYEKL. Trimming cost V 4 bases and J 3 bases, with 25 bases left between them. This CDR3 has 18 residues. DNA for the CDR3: TGCGCCAGCAGCCGACCAGGCACCCAGGCCAGAGAAAACTACGAGCAGTACTTC. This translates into CASSRPGTQARENYEQYF.

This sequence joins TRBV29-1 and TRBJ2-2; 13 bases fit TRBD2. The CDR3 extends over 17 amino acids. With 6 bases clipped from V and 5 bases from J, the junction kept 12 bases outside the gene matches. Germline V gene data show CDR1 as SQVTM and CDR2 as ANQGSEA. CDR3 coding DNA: TGCAGCGTCGCCAAACTAGCGGGAGGGCCGTTTACCGGGGAGCTGTTTTTT. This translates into CSVAKLAGGPFTGELFF.

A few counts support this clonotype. Written as DNA, the CDR3 is TGCGCCAGCAGCTTGGTTAGCGGGCGGAATGAGCAGTTCTTC. Translation gives CASSLVSGRNEQFF. V usage is TRBV5-1 and J usage is TRBJ2-1; 7 positions agree with TRBD2. The CDR3 is 14 amino acids. Germline assignment: CDR1 SGHRS and CDR2 YFSETQ. V was clipped by 0 bases and J by 7 bases; unmatched bases: 4.

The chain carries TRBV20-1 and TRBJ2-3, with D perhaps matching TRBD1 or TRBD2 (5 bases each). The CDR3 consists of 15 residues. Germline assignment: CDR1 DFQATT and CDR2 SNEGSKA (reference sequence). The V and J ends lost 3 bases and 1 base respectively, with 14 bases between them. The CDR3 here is CSARVPGPRTDTQYF. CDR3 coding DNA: TGCAGTGCTAGGGTACCGGGACCGCGCACAGATACGCAGTATTTT.

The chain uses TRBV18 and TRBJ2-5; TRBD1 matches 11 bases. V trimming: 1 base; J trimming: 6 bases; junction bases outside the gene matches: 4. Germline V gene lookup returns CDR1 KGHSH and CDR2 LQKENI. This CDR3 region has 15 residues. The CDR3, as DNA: TGTGCCAGCTCACCACGGACAGGGGGCGGGAAGACCCAGTACTTC. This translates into CASSPRTGGGKTQYF.

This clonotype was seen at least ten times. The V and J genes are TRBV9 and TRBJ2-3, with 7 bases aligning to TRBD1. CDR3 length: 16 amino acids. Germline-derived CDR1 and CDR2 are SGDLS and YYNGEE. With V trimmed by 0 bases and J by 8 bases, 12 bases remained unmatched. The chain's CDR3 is CASSVVTGTVEGTQYF. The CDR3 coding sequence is TGTGCCAGCAGCGTAGTGACAGGGACCGTGGAAGGTACGCAGTATTTT.

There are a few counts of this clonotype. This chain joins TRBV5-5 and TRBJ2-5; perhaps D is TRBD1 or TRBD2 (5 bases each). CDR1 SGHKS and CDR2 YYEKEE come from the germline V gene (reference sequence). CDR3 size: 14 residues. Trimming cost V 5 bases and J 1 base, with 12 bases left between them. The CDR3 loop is CASRRGRAQETQYF. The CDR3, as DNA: TGTGCCAGCAGACGGGGCAGGGCCCAAGAGACCCAGTACTTC.

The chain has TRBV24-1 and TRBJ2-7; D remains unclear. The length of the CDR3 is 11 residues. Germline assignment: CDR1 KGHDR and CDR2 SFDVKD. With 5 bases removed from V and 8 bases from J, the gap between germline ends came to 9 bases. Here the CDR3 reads CATSAAGQQYF. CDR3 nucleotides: TGTGCCACCAGTGCAGCCGGGCAGCAGTACTTC.

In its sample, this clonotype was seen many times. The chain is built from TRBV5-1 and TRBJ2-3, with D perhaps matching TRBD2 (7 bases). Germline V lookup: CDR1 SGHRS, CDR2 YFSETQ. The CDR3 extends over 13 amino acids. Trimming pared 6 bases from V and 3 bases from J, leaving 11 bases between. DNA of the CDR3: TGCGCCAGCAATCGGGGGGCGACAGATACGCAGTATTTT. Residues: CASNRGATDTQYF.

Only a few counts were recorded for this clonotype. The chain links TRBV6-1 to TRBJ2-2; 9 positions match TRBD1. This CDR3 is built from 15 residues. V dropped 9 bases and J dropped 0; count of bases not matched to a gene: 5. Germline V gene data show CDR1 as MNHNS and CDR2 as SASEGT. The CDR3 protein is CASRWDRANTGELFF. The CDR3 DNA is TGTGCCAGTCGTTGGGACAGGGCGAACACCGGGGAGCTGTTTTTT.

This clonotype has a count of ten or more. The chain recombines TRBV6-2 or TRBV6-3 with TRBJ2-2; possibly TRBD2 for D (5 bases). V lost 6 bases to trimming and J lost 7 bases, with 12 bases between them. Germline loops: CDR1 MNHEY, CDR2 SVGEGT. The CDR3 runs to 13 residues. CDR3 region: CASSPTGYGELFF. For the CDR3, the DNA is TGTGCCAGCAGCCCTACGGGATACGGGGAGCTGTTTTTT.

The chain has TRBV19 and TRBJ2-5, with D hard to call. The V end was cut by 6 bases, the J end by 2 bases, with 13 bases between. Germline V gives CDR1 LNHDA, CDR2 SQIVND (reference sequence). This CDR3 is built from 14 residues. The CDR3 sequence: CASRAQPYQETQYF. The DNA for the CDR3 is TGTGCCAGTAGGGCGCAGCCCTATCAAGAGACCCAGTACTTC.

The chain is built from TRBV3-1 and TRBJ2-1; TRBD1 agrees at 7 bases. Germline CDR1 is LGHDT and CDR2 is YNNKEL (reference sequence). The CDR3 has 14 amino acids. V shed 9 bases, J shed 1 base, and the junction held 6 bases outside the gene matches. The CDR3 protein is CASRDRGSYNEQFF. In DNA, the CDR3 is TGTGCCAGTCGGGACAGAGGGTCCTACAATGAGCAGTTCTTC.